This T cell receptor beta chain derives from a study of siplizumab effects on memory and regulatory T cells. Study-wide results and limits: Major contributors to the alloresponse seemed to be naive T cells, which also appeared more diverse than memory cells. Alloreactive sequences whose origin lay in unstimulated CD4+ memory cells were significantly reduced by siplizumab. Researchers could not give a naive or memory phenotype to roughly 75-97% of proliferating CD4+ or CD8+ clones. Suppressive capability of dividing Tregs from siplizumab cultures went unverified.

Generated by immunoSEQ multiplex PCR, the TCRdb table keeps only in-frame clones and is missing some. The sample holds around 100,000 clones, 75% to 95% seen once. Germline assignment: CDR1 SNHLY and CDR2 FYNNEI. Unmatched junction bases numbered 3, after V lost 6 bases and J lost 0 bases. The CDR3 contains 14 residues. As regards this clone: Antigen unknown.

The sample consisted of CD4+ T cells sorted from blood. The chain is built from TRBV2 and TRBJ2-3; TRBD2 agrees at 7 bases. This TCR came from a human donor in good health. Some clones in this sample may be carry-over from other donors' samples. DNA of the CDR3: TGTGCCAGCAGACTAGCGCCTAGCACAGATACGCAGTATTTT. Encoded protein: CASRLAPSTDTQYF.